Below, 27 T cell receptor beta chains from the same sample are listed, as sequenced in a study of cytomegalovirus exposure and HLA in healthy donors. The PCR employed 60 Vbeta primers together with 13 Jbeta primers. Repertoires were generated with immunoSEQ multiplex PCR, while TCRdb's copy carries only in-frame clones and drops some. The table records under 200,000 clones, around two thirds of them present only once. Material for sequencing was PBMCs. These receptors were obtained from a man aged 40-49 years in good health and CMV-seronegative.

There are a few counts of this clone. The chain is built from TRBV28 and TRBJ2-1; a weak D match, TRBD2 (5 bases). V lost 1 base and J 5 bases, leaving 12 bases between the germline ends. CDR3 size: 15 residues. Germline-derived CDR1 and CDR2 are MDHEN and SYDVKM. CDR3 residues: CASSLFRAVNNEQFF. The CDR3 nucleotides are TGTGCCAGCAGTTTATTTAGAGCGGTGAACAATGAGCAGTTCTTC.

The rearrangement links TRBV5-1 to TRBJ2-5; 7 nucleotides line up with TRBD2. The CDR3 spans 17 residues. Trimming removed 4 bases from V and 5 bases from J; junction bases left unmatched: 17. CDR1 and CDR2 from the germline V gene are SGHRS and YFSETQ. This CDR3 is CASSQARLADGRETQYF. The DNA for the CDR3 is TGCGCCAGCAGCCAGGCTAGACTAGCAGATGGGAGGGAGACCCAGTACTTC.

The J gene is TRBJ2-7, the V gene TRBV12-5, with TRBD1 matching over 8 bases. V dropped 5 bases and J dropped 2; count of bases not matched to a gene: 2. This CDR3 is built from 13 residues. The germline V gene encodes CDR1 LGHNT and CDR2 FRNRAP. The CDR3 reads CASGVDRAYEQYF. The CDR3 DNA follows: TGTGCTAGTGGTGTGGACAGGGCCTACGAGCAGTACTTC.

This clone was observed once. This chain connects TRBV4-3 to TRBJ2-3, with 12 nucleotides matching TRBD2. The CDR3 is made up of 17 amino acids. Germline values: CDR1 LGHNA, CDR2 YSLEER. Trimming at V came to 4 bases and at J to 6 bases, leaving 11 bases not matched to a gene. The CDR3 reads CASSPYLAGGPGDTQYF. In DNA form, the CDR3 reads TGCGCCAGCAGCCCCTATCTAGCGGGAGGGCCCGGGGATACGCAGTATTTT.

The chain is built from TRBV28 and TRBJ2-2; 8 positions match TRBD2. Germline lookup yields CDR1 MDHEN and CDR2 SYDVKM. The CDR3 contains 18 residues. Trimming cost V 2 bases and J 5 bases; bases outside gene matches: 13. This CDR3 is CASSLGVGQRERTGELFF. CDR3 coding DNA: TGTGCCAGCAGTTTAGGGGTTGGACAGCGGGAGAGGACCGGGGAGCTGTTTTTT.

This clone was detected only a few times. The sample has other DNA sequences that encode this CDR3 too. The V call is TRBV5-1, the J call TRBJ2-2; TRBD1 agrees at 9 bases. Losses at the gene ends were 0 bases for V and 4 bases for J; bases not matched to a gene: 1. The CDR3 is made up of 15 amino acids. Germline CDR1 SGHRS, CDR2 YFSETQ. This CDR3 is CASSLGQGGTGELFF. The DNA for the CDR3 is TGCGCCAGCAGCTTGGGACAGGGGGGCACCGGGGAGCTGTTTTTT. The full variable domain, completed using reference TRBV5-1 and TRBJ2-2, is KAGVTQTPRYLIKTRGQQVTLSCSPISGHRSVSWYQQTPGQGLQFLFEYFSETQRNKGNFPGRFSGRQFSNSRSEMNVSTLELGDSALYLCASSLGQGGTGELFFGEGSRLTVL.

The chain employs TRBV27 and TRBJ2-7; 9 bases map to TRBD2. Germline V lookup: CDR1 MNHEY, CDR2 SMNVEV (reference sequence). The junction had 8 bases not matched to a gene; V was cut back by 5 bases and J by 6 bases. The CDR3 consists of 14 residues. In DNA, the CDR3 is TGTGCCAGCAGTACAATAGCGGGAGAGATCGAGCAGTACTTC. It encodes CASSTIAGEIEQYF.

The rearrangement joins TRBV2 to TRBJ2-7; the D gene is possibly TRBD2 (5 bases). CDR3 length: 16 amino acids. Germline V gene lookup returns CDR1 SNHLY and CDR2 FYNNEI. V lost 7 bases and J lost 0, with 19 bases in between. The CDR3 sequence: CASMMIPGMDSYEQYF. CDR3 coding DNA: TGTGCCAGCATGATGATTCCGGGAATGGACTCCTACGAGCAGTACTTC. Drawing the rest from reference TRBV2 and TRBJ2-7, the complete variable domain is EPEVTQTPSHQVTQMGQEVILRCVPISNHLYFYWYRQILGQKVEFLVSFYNNEISEKSEIFDDQFSVERPDGSNFTLKIRSTKLEDSAMYFCASMMIPGMDSYEQYFGPGTRLTVT.

V gene TRBV5-8 combines with J gene TRBJ1-1, with 7 bases identical to TRBD1. V lost 4 bases and J lost 1; bases outside the gene matches: 4. The CDR3 totals 14 residues. The germline V gene has CDR1 SGHTS and CDR2 YDEGEE. CDR3 sequence (DNA): TGTGCCAGCAGCCGCAGACAGGGGAACACTGAAGCTTTCTTT. The encoded protein is CASSRRQGNTEAFF.

This rearrangement joins TRBV7-9 to TRBJ2-1, with D possibly matching TRBD2 (5 bases). CDR1 is SEHNR and CDR2 is FQNEAQ in the germline V gene (reference sequence). The V end was cut by 5 bases, the J end by 5 bases, with 10 bases between. The CDR3 is 13 amino acids. The DNA for the CDR3 is TGTGCCAGCAGCCCCGGACTGCACAATGAGCAGTTCTTC. Protein product: CASSPGLHNEQFF.

This clone has only a few counts. The chain couples TRBV27 to TRBJ2-2; TRBD1 agrees at 7 bases. The CDR3 spans 14 residues. Germline assignment: CDR1 MNHEY and CDR2 SMNVEV (reference sequence). Trimming took 10 bases from V and 0 from J; bases not matched to a gene: 5. The CDR3 protein is CATTGTANTGELFF. CDR3 sequence (DNA): TGTGCCACGACCGGGACAGCGAACACCGGGGAGCTGTTTTTT.

The V and J genes are TRBV19 and TRBJ1-1; D uncertain. The CDR3 is made up of 13 amino acids. Germline CDR1 LNHDA, CDR2 SQIVND (reference sequence). V was cut by 5 bases and J by 1 base, with 8 bases left in between. CDR3 in amino acids: CASSLQWNTEAFF. For the CDR3, the DNA is TGTGCCAGTAGTCTGCAGTGGAACACTGAAGCTTTCTTT.

This clone has just a few counts. The genes are TRBV6-1 and TRBJ2-5; D is unclear. The J call may be incorrect, as the DNA end agrees better with TRBJ2-7. This CDR3 has 12 residues. Germline lookup yields CDR1 MNHNS and CDR2 SASEGT. The CDR3: CASTESSYEQYF. The CDR3 DNA reads TGTGCCAGCACGGAGAGCTCCTACGAGCAGTACTTC.

This chain joins TRBV10-3 and TRBJ1-2, with TRBD1 matching 7 bases. With V trimmed by 0 bases and J by 4 bases, 8 bases remained unmatched. Germline V CDR1 and CDR2: ENHRY, SYGVKD. The CDR3 spans 16 residues. The CDR3 is CAISESFGTDFYGYTF. The CDR3 coding sequence is TGTGCCATCAGTGAGTCTTTTGGGACAGATTTCTATGGCTACACCTTC.

This chain joins TRBV5-1 and TRBJ2-4; 7 nucleotides match TRBD2. The CDR3 has 15 amino acids. Germline trimming cut 3 bases from V and 4 bases from J; bases unmatched to any gene: 7. The germline V gene encodes CDR1 SGHRS and CDR2 YFSETQ. CDR3 amino acids: CASSSPGRGKNIQYF. The CDR3 DNA sequence: TGCGCCAGCAGCTCCCCAGGGCGGGGGAAAAACATTCAGTACTTC.

The chain links TRBV5-5 to TRBJ1-4, with D possibly TRBD1 on 6 matching bases. The CDR3 extends over 16 amino acids. V lost 3 bases and J 4 bases, leaving 16 bases between the germline ends. Looked up from germline, CDR1 is SGHKS and CDR2 is YYEKEE (reference sequence). The CDR3 region is CASSSRRGDGNEKLFF. In DNA, the CDR3 is TGTGCCAGCAGCTCCCGCAGGGGAGACGGTAATGAAAAACTGTTTTTT.

This chain links TRBV28 with TRBJ1-2, with TRBD1 matching over 7 bases. CDR1 is MDHEN, CDR2 SYDVKM, per germline. With V trimmed by 6 bases and J by 2 bases, 9 bases remained unmatched. The CDR3 covers 15 residues. CDR3 DNA sequence: TGTGCCAGCAGAACCACAGGGGACGGGAACTATGGCTACACCTTC. Its protein is CASRTTGDGNYGYTF.

The chain carries TRBV27 and TRBJ2-5; possibly TRBD2 for D (5 bases). V was shortened by 3 bases and J by 3 bases, with 8 bases between the two germline ends. CDR3 length equals 13 residues. In germline, CDR1 is MNHEY, CDR2 SMNVEV (reference sequence). Here the CDR3 reads CASSFSGKETQYF. The CDR3 DNA is TGTGCCAGCAGTTTTTCCGGGAAAGAGACCCAGTACTTC.

CDR3 coding DNA: TGTGCCAGCAGCTTAGTTCGGGGGTCCGGGGAGCTGTTTTTT. Amino acids: CASSLVRGSGELFF. This rearrangement joins TRBV11-2 to TRBJ2-2; D might be TRBD2 (6 bases). CDR1 and CDR2 (germline): SGHAT, FQNNGV. Trimming cost V 1 base and J 6 bases, with 9 bases left between them. The CDR3 sequence is 14 residues long.

The V call is TRBV5-1, the J call TRBJ2-5; the match to TRBD2 covers 9 bases. Germline loops: CDR1 SGHRS, CDR2 YFSETQ. The trim removed 0 bases at V and 1 base at J, leaving 4 bases unmatched. The CDR3 has 16 residues. Here the CDR3 DNA reads TGCGCCAGCAGCTTGGGGTCTAGCGGGGCCCAAGAGACCCAGTACTTC. This sequence encodes CASSLGSSGAQETQYF.

The chain recombines TRBV5-4 with TRBJ1-1; TRBD1 aligns across 8 bases. CDR1 is SGHNT and CDR2 is YYREEE in the germline V gene (reference sequence). The CDR3 covers 14 residues. J gave up 1 base and V 5 bases, and 4 bases lay outside the gene matches. The CDR3 coding sequence is TGTGCCAGCAGGCGGACAGGGAAGAACACTGAAGCTTTCTTT. Its translation: CASRRTGKNTEAFF. The full variable domain, rest sourced from reference TRBV5-4 and TRBJ1-1, is ETGVTQSPTHLIKTRGQQVTLRCSSQSGHNTVSWYQQALGQGPQFIFQYYREEENGRGNFPPRFSGLQFPNYSSELNVNALELDDSALYLCASRRTGKNTEAFFGQGTRLTVV.

This clone was picked up a small number of times. Mismatch with germline at one junction end may stem from a read error. The rearrangement joins TRBV7-9 to TRBJ1-2; D ambiguous. Per the germline V gene, CDR1 is SEHNR and CDR2 is FQNEAQ (reference sequence). The CDR3 runs to 15 residues. The CDR3 region has the DNA TGTTCCAGCTCAGCCGAAGGAGGCGGAGCCTATGGCTACACCTTC. Translating gives CSSSAEGGGAYGYTF.

This clone was recorded a few times. This chain joins TRBV6-1 and TRBJ1-1, with 8 bases lining up with TRBD1. J gave up 4 bases and V 3 bases, and 16 bases lay outside the gene matches. Germline CDR1 and CDR2: MNHNS and SASEGT. This CDR3 is 18 amino acids long. The CDR3 protein is CASSDGGRTGKGSTEAFF. As DNA, the CDR3 is TGTGCCAGCAGTGACGGAGGTCGGACAGGGAAAGGATCCACTGAAGCTTTCTTT.

The CDR3: CASTSGTGTYEQYF. The CDR3 bases are TGTGCCAGCACTTCCGGGACAGGGACCTACGAGCAGTACTTC. The V and J genes are TRBV6-5 and TRBJ2-7; the match to TRBD1 covers 9 bases. Trimming took 7 bases from V and 2 from J; bases not matched to a gene: 6. Germline V gene lookup returns CDR1 MNHEY and CDR2 SVGAGI. CDR3 size: 14 residues.

The chain links TRBV7-9 to TRBJ2-5, with D perhaps TRBD1 (5 bases). V was pared by 6 bases and J by 5 bases, with 16 bases between. CDR1 is SEHNR and CDR2 is FQNEAQ in the germline V gene (reference sequence). The CDR3 has 14 residues. The chain's CDR3 is CASSGKGSGETQYF. DNA of the CDR3: TGTGCCAGCAGTGGGAAGGGGTCCGGGGAGACCCAGTACTTC.

The chain uses TRBV9 and TRBJ1-1, with TRBD1 matching over 11 bases. The CDR3 loop spans 16 amino acids. Germline assignment: CDR1 SGDLS and CDR2 YYNGEE. J lost 6 bases, V lost 4 bases, and 11 bases had no gene match. For the CDR3, the DNA is TGTGCCAGCAGCCGGGACAGGGGGGATATAGCCTCTGAAGCTTTCTTT. This gives the protein CASSRDRGDIASEAFF.

CDR3 DNA sequence: TGTGCCACCCGGACGGGCACAGGGGATAATTCACCCCTCCACTTT. This encodes CATRTGTGDNSPLHF. The chain has TRBV6-4 and TRBJ1-6, with 7 bases that match TRBD1. Germline lookup yields CDR1 MRHNA and CDR2 SNTAGT. The trim removed 10 bases at V and 5 bases at J, leaving 11 bases unmatched. The CDR3 length is 15 residues.